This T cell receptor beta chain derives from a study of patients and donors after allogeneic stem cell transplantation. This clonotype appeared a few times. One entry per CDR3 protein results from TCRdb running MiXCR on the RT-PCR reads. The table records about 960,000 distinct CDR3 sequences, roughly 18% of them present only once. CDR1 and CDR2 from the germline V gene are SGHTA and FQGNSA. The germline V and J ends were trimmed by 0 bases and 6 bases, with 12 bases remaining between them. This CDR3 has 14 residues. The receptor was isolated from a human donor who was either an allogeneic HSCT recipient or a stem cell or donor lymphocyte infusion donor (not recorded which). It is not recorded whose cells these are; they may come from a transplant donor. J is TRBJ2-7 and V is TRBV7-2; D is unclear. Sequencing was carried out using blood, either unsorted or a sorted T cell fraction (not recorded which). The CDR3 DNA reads TGTGCCAGCAGCTTAGCCCCGGCCACCGCCGAGCAGTACTTC. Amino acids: CASSLAPATAEQYF.